The rows below give T cell receptor beta chains drawn from one sample of a study of shared clonotypes between healthy human individuals. Sequencing was performed with immunoSEQ multiplex PCR; in TCRdb, only in-frame clones are kept and a portion is missing. The sample holds some 2 million clones, 90% to 95% seen once. The sequenced material came from naive CD4+ T cells sorted from blood. Receptors originate from a man between 18 and 29 years old in good health. CDR3s include the opening cysteine and the closing phenylalanine or tryptophan. D genes are given only for firm matches. Where a row states a size, it is once, few, many or the class of an expanded clone; other rows omit it.

cdr3_aa	cdr3_nt	v_call	d_call	j_call	clone_size
CAISESSGGSTDTQYF	TGTGCCATCAGTGAGTCGTCAGGGGGGAGCACAGATACGCAGTATTTT	TRBV10-3	.	TRBJ2-3	.
CASSGGQDRCQPQHF	TGTGCCAGCAGCGGGGGACAGGATCGGTGTCAGCCCCAGCATTTT	TRBV5-4	TRBD1	TRBJ1-5	few
CASSAGGGREYF	TGTGCCAGCAGCGCCGGAGGGGGACGAGAGTACTTC	TRBV9	.	TRBJ2-5	.
CASSESSGGGSYNEQFF	TGCGCCAGCAGTGAGTCGTCAGGGGGGGGCTCCTACAATGAGCAGTTCTTC	TRBV10-1	.	TRBJ2-1	.
CASIGQNTEAFF	TGTGCCAGTATAGGCCAGAACACTGAAGCTTTCTTT	TRBV19	.	TRBJ1-1	.
CASSLEVNYGYTF	TGCGCCAGCAGCCTGGAGGTTAACTATGGCTACACCTTC	TRBV4-3	.	TRBJ1-2	.
CASSLQGANQPQHF	TGTGCCAGCAGCCTACAGGGGGCAAATCAGCCCCAGCATTTT	TRBV7-9	TRBD1	TRBJ1-5	.
CASSSGISTDTQYF	TGTGCCAGCAGTTCAGGAATAAGCACAGATACGCAGTATTTT	TRBV9	.	TRBJ2-3	.
CASRSGGRYEQYF	TGTGCCAGCCGATCGGGGGGTCGGTACGAGCAGTACTTC	TRBV9	TRBD2	TRBJ2-7	.
CASSPPGTGVSEQYF	TGTGCCAGCAGCCCACCGGGGACAGGGGTAAGCGAGCAGTACTTC	TRBV7-9	TRBD1	TRBJ2-7	.
CASREGPSDTQYF	TGTGCCAGCAGGGAAGGACCCTCAGATACGCAGTATTTT	TRBV28	.	TRBJ2-3	.
CASFDRVQPQHF	TGTGCCAGCTTCGATAGGGTTCAGCCCCAGCATTTT	TRBV28	.	TRBJ1-5	few
CASRRQGTDTQYF	TGTGCCAGCAGGAGACAGGGCACAGATACGCAGTATTTT	TRBV6-4	.	TRBJ2-3	.
CASRGTSPQFF	TGTGCCAGCAGGGGGACCTCCCCTCAGTTCTTC	TRBV6-1	.	TRBJ2-1	.
CASSLATGGRHNEQFF	TGTGCCAGCAGCTTAGCGACAGGGGGCAGGCACAATGAGCAGTTCTTC	TRBV7-9	TRBD1	TRBJ2-1	.
CAWGITSPTSFRSTNYGYTF	TGTGCCTGGGGGATTACCTCTCCCACATCCTTCCGGTCCACTAACTATGGCTACACCTTC	TRBV30	.	TRBJ1-2	.
CAISARDRGPQETQYF	TGTGCCATCAGTGCGCGGGACAGGGGGCCCCAAGAGACCCAGTACTTC	TRBV10-3	TRBD1	TRBJ2-5	.
CASSVQSWILYEQYF	TGTGCCAGCAGTGTACAGTCATGGATTTTGTACGAGCAGTACTTC	TRBV2	.	TRBJ2-7	.
CASSRSSSSPLHF	TGTGCCAGCAGTAGGAGTTCGAGTTCACCCCTCCACTTT	TRBV7-8	.	TRBJ1-6	.
CASSLAVGGVGYTF	TGCGCCAGCAGCTTGGCCGTAGGGGGCGTTGGCTACACCTTC	TRBV5-1	TRBD1	TRBJ1-2	.
CASSKAERGTGELFF	TGTGCCAGTAGTAAAGCGGAGCGGGGCACCGGGGAGCTGTTTTTT	TRBV19	TRBD2	TRBJ2-2	.
CASSLDAGSQQHF	TGTGCCAGCAGCTTAGATGCGGGGTCCCAACAGCATTTT	TRBV11-2	.	TRBJ1-5	once
CASRANRANTGELFF	TGTGCCAGCAGGGCTAACAGGGCGAACACCGGGGAGCTGTTTTTT	TRBV25-1	.	TRBJ2-2	.
CASSIERTGDTGELFF	TGTGCCAGTAGTATAGAGAGGACAGGGGACACCGGGGAGCTGTTTTTT	TRBV19	TRBD1	TRBJ2-2	.
CASSLVEGQNTEAFF	TGCGCCAGCAGCTTGGTAGAGGGACAGAACACTGAAGCTTTCTTT	TRBV5-1	.	TRBJ1-1	.
CASSDKMGTQPQHF	TGTGCCAGCAGTGACAAAATGGGAACTCAGCCCCAGCATTTT	TRBV2	.	TRBJ1-5	.
CAISVWRVDYTF	TGTGCCATCAGTGTATGGAGGGTGGACTACACCTTC	TRBV10-3	.	TRBJ1-2	few
CASSLESYEQYF	TGTGCCAGCAGCTTAGAGTCCTACGAGCAGTACTTC	TRBV7-9	.	TRBJ2-7	few
CASSGTGSTDTQYF	TGTGCCAGCAGCGGGACAGGGAGCACAGATACGCAGTATTTT	TRBV7-9	TRBD1	TRBJ2-3	.
CASSGTYEQYF	TGTGCCAGCAGTGGGACCTACGAGCAGTACTTC	TRBV25-1	.	TRBJ2-7	few
CASSATGATNEKLFF	TGTGCCAGCAGTGCGACAGGCGCAACTAATGAAAAACTGTTTTTT	TRBV25-1	.	TRBJ1-4	.
CASSQDGGSSYGYTF	TGCGCCAGCAGCCAAGATGGCGGCTCCTCCTATGGCTACACCTTC	TRBV4-1	.	TRBJ1-2	.
CSVRTDRTTGELFF	TGCAGCGTTAGAACGGACAGAACCACCGGGGAGCTGTTTTTT	TRBV29-1	.	TRBJ2-2	.
CASSLDRRGGYTF	TGCGCCAGCAGCTTGGATCGCCGGGGTGGCTACACCTTC	TRBV5-1	.	TRBJ1-2	.
CASSPRTSGISYEQYF	TGTGCCAGCAGCCCCCGGACTAGCGGGATTTCCTACGAGCAGTACTTC	TRBV9	TRBD2	TRBJ2-7	.
CASGGLVLSYEQYF	TGTGCCAGTGGCGGACTAGTCCTCTCTTACGAGCAGTACTTC	TRBV7-2	TRBD2	TRBJ2-7	.
CASSLYSGGTYNEQFF	TGTGCCAGCAGTTTATACTCGGGAGGCACATACAATGAGCAGTTCTTC	TRBV27	TRBD2	TRBJ2-1	once
CASSQQGRKSTDTQYF	TGTGCCAGCAGCCAACAGGGTAGAAAAAGCACAGATACGCAGTATTTT	TRBV7-8	.	TRBJ2-3	.
CASSPGQGPTDTQYF	TGTGCCAGCAGCCCGGGACAGGGTCCTACAGATACGCAGTATTTT	TRBV5-6	TRBD1	TRBJ2-3	.
CASSQERSQPQHF	TGCGCCAGCAGCCAAGAAAGGAGTCAGCCCCAGCATTTT	TRBV4-1	.	TRBJ1-5	.
CASTWGISYEQYF	TGTGCCAGCACTTGGGGGATTTCCTACGAGCAGTACTTC	TRBV2	.	TRBJ2-7	.
CASSKAGYSDTQYF	TGTGCCAGTAGTAAGGCGGGATACTCAGATACGCAGTATTTT	TRBV19	.	TRBJ2-3	.
CASSPRGTGGWNEQFF	TGTGCCAGCAGCCCTCGAGGGACAGGGGGCTGGAATGAGCAGTTCTTC	TRBV11-1	TRBD1	TRBJ2-1	once
CASSLDQSNEKLFF	TGCGCCAGCAGCTTGGACCAGTCTAATGAAAAACTGTTTTTT	TRBV5-1	.	TRBJ1-4	.
CASSVAPAYEQYF	TGTGCCAGCAGCGTAGCGCCAGCCTACGAGCAGTACTTC	TRBV9	.	TRBJ2-7	.
CASRIWRGDSPLHF	TGTGCCAGCAGGATATGGAGGGGTGATTCACCCCTCCACTTT	TRBV7-8	.	TRBJ1-6	.
CASSLARGSYNSPLHF	TGTGCCAGCAGCTTGGCCCGGGGCAGCTATAATTCACCCCTCCACTTT	TRBV13	.	TRBJ1-6	.
CASSSPRGNTGELFF	TGTGCCAGCAGCTCCCCGCGTGGGAACACCGGGGAGCTGTTTTTT	TRBV6-6	.	TRBJ2-2	.
CASSERVPYEQYF	TGTGCCAGCAGTGAGCGGGTCCCCTACGAGCAGTACTTC	TRBV6-1	.	TRBJ2-7	few
CASSPLPTGLSYGYTF	TGTGCCAGCAGTCCACTACCGACAGGGTTGAGCTATGGCTACACCTTC	TRBV28	TRBD1	TRBJ1-2	.
CASSARTGGTQYF	TGCGCCAGCAGCGCGAGGACAGGGGGCACGCAGTATTTT	TRBV5-1	TRBD1	TRBJ2-3	.
CAAWDSNSYNEQFF	TGTGCCGCCTGGGACAGCAATTCCTACAATGAGCAGTTCTTC	TRBV10-3	TRBD1	TRBJ2-1	once
CASTLLQASKLFF	TGTGCCTCCACGTTGCTCCAGGCCAGCAAGCTGTTTTTT	TRBV30	.	TRBJ1-4	.
CASSQDDSKAFF	TGCGCCAGCAGCCAAGATGACAGTAAAGCTTTCTTT	TRBV4-1	.	TRBJ1-1	.
CASSASGPSNEKLFF	TGTGCCAGCAGTGCCTCTGGGCCTTCTAATGAAAAACTGTTTTTT	TRBV28	.	TRBJ1-4	.
CASSVPKQPQHF	TGTGCCAGCAGCGTCCCCAAACAGCCCCAGCATTTT	TRBV28	.	TRBJ1-5	.
CASSMVGSSNQPQHF	TGTGCCAGTAGTATGGTAGGGAGTAGCAATCAGCCCCAGCATTTT	TRBV19	.	TRBJ1-5	.
CASSLEGQGAGNTIYF	TGCGCCAGCAGCTTGGAGGGGCAGGGCGCCGGAAACACCATATATTTT	TRBV5-1	.	TRBJ1-3	.
CASSLVSGGLNQPQHF	TGTGCCAGCAGCTTAGTTTCAGGCGGGCTTAATCAGCCCCAGCATTTT	TRBV7-9	.	TRBJ1-5	.